This T cell receptor beta chain was obtained from a study of healthy donors' naive CD4 and CD8 T cells. Study at large: All functional IMGT TCR alpha variants were covered by new primers. Study-wide points: Reportedly, most V and J gene segments showed naive CD4+ versus CD8+ bias. Around 13% of CD4/CD8 propensity variance appeared explained by V, J and CDR3 charge.

Sorting defined naive CD4+ as CD4+CD8-CD45RO-CD45RA+ and naive CD8+ as CD8+CD4-CD45RA+CD27bright. The table lists this clonotype with a few counts. No antigen is known for it. Each TCR library used roughly 0.45 ug of total RNA and a linear amplification protocol. Each CDR3 protein gets one entry after TCRdb re-called the reads with MiXCR. The sample holds approximately 180,000 distinct CDR3 sequences; 65% to 75% are singletons and the top ten take roughly 2.4%. Sample: naive CD4+ and CD8+ T cells sorted from blood, pooled from several donors. This clonotype originated in a pool of human donors in good health; the sample pools cells from several healthy donors.

In DNA, the CDR3 is TGTGCCAGTAGTCCCGGGACTAGAAGTTACGGTGAGCAGTTCTTC. It encodes CASSPGTRSYGEQFF. This rearrangement joins TRBV19 to TRBJ2-1, with 8 bases that match TRBD2. The CDR3 runs to 15 residues. With V trimmed by 5 bases and J by 9 bases, 12 bases remained unmatched. Germline CDR1 reads LNHDA; CDR2 reads SQIVND (reference sequence). Based on the CDR3 plus reference TRBV19 and TRBJ2-1, the full variable domain is DGGITQSPKYLFRKEGQNVTLSCEQNLNHDAMYWYRQDPGQGLRLIYYSQIVNDFQKGDIAEGYSVSREKKESFPLTVTSAQKNPTAFYLCASSPGTRSYGEQFFGPGTRLTVL.